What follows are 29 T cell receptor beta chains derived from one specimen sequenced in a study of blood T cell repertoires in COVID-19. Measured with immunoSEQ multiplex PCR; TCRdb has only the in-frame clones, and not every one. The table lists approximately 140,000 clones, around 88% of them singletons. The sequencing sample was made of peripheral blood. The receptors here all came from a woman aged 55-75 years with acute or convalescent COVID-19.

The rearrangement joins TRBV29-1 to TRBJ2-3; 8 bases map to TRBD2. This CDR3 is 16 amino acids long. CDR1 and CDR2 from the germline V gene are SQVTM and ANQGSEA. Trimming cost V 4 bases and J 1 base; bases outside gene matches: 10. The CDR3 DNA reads TGCAGCGTTGTGAGGGGGAGCGGGGGCGGCACAGATACGCAGTATTTT. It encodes CSVVRGSGGGTDTQYF.

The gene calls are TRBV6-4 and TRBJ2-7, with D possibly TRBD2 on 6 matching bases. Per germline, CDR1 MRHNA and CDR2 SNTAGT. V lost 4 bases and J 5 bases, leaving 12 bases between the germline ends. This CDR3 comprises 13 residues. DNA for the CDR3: TGTGCCAGCAGTGGTGAGGAGGGCCACGAGCAGTACTTC. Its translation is CASSGEEGHEQYF.

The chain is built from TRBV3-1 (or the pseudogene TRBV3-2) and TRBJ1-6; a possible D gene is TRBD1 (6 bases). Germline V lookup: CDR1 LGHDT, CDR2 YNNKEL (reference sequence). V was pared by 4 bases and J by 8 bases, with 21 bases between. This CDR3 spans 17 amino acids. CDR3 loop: CASSLKRRWGRDSPLHF. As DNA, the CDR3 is TGTGCCAGCAGCCTAAAGAGGAGATGGGGGCGGGATTCACCCCTCCACTTT.

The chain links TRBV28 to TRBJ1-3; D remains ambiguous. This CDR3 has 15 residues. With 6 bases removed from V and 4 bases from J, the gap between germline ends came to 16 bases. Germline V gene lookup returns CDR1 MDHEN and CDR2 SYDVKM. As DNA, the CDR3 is TGTGCCAGCAGCACTGATAAAATCTTCGGAAACACCATATATTTT. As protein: CASSTDKIFGNTIYF.

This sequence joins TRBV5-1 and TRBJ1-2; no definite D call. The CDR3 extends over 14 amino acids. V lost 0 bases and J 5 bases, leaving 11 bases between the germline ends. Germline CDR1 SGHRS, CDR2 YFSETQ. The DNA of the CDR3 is TGCGCCAGCAGCTTGGCCCTCTCCGGTTATGGCTACACCTTC. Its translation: CASSLALSGYGYTF. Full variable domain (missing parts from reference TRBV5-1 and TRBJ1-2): KAGVTQTPRYLIKTRGQQVTLSCSPISGHRSVSWYQQTPGQGLQFLFEYFSETQRNKGNFPGRFSGRQFSNSRSEMNVSTLELGDSALYLCASSLALSGYGYTFGSGTRLTVV.

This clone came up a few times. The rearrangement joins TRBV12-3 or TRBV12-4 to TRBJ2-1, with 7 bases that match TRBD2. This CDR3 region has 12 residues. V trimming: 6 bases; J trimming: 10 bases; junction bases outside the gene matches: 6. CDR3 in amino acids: CASSPGTKEQFF. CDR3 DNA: TGTGCCAGCAGCCCAGGGACTAAAGAGCAGTTCTTC.

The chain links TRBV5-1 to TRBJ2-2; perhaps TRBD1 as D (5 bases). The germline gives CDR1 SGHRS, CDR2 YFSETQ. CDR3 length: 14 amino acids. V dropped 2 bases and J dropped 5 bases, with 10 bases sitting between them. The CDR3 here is CASSFSGFTGELFF. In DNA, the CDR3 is TGCGCCAGCAGCTTCTCAGGGTTTACCGGGGAGCTGTTTTTT.

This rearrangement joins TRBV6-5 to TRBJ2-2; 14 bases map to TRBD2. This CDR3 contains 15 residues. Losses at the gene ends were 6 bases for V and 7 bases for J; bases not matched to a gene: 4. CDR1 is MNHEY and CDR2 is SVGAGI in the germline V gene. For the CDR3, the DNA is TGTGCCAGCAGCCGGACTAGCGGGGGGATCGGGGAGCTGTTTTTT. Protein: CASSRTSGGIGELFF.

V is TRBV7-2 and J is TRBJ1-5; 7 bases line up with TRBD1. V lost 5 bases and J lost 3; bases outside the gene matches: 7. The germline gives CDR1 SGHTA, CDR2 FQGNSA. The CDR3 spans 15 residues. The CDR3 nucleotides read TGTGCCAGCAGCCCCACAGGGGCCTCCAATCAGCCCCAGCATTTT. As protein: CASSPTGASNQPQHF.

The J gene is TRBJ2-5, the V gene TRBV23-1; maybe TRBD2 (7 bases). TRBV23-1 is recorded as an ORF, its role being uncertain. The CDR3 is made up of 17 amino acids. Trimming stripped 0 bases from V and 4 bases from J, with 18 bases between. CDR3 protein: CASSQSRLPGEGETQYF. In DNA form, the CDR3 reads TGCGCCAGCAGTCAATCCCGTCTTCCAGGGGAGGGAGAGACCCAGTACTTC.

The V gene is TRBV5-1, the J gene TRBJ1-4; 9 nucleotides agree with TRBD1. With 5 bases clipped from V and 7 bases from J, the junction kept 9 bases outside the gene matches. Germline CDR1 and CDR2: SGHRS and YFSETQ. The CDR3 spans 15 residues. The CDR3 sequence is CASSPDGTGIEKLFF. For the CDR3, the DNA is TGCGCCAGCAGTCCGGATGGGACAGGGATTGAAAAACTGTTTTTT.

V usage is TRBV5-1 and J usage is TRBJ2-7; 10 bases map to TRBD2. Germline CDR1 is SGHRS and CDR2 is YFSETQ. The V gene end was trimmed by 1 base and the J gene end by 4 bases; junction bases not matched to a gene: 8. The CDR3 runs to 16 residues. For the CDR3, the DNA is TGCGCCAGCAGCTTGAGTCTAGCGGGGGTCCAATACGAGCAGTACTTC. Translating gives CASSLSLAGVQYEQYF.

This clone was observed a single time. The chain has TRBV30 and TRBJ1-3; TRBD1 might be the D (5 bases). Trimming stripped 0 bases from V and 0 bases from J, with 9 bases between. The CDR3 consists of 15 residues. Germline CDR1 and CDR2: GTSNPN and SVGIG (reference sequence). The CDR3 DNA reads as TGTGCCTGGAGTGTCGGTGACAGCTCTGGAAACACCATATATTTT. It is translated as CAWSVGDSSGNTIYF. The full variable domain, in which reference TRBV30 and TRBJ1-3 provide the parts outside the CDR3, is SQTIHQWPATLVQPVGSPLSLECTVEGTSNPNLYWYRQAAGRGLQLLFYSVGIGQISSEVPQNLSASRPQDRQFILSSKKLLLSDSGFYLCAWSVGDSSGNTIYFGEGSWLTVV.

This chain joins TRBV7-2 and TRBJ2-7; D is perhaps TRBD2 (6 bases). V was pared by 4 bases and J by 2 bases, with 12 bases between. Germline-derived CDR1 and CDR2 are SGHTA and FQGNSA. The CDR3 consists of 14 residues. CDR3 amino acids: CASSSGDWTYEQYF. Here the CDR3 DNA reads TGTGCCAGCAGCTCTGGGGACTGGACCTACGAGCAGTACTTC.

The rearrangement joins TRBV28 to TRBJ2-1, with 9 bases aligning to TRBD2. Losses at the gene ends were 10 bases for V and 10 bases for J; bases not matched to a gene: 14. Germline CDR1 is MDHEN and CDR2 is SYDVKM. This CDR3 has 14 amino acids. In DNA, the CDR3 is TGTGCCATCATGGGGGGACTAGCTGGTGAAGAGCAGTTCTTC. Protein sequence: CAIMGGLAGEEQFF.

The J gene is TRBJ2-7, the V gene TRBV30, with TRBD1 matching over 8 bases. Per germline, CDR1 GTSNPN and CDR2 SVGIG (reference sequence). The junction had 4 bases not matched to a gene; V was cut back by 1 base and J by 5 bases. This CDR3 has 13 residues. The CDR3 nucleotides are TGTGCCTGGAGTGCAGACAGGGGCCACGAGCAGTACTTC. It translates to CAWSADRGHEQYF.

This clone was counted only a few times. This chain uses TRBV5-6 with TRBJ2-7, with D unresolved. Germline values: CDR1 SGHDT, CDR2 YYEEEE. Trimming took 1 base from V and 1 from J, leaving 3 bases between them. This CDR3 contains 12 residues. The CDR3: CASSLLSYEQYF. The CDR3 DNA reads TGTGCCAGCAGCTTGCTATCCTACGAGCAGTACTTC.

CDR3 loop: CASSFYSGGYTF. The CDR3 DNA is TGTGCCAGCAGCTTTTATTCGGGAGGCTACACCTTC. The J gene is TRBJ1-2, the V gene TRBV11-2; D is uncertain. From germline, CDR1 is SGHAT and CDR2 FQNNGV. This CDR3 has 12 residues. Trimming cost V 3 bases and J 8 bases, with 10 bases left between them. Supplemented by reference TRBV11-2 and TRBJ1-2, the full variable domain reads EAGVAQSPRYKIIEKRQSVAFWCNPISGHATLYWYQQILGQGPKLLIQFQNNGVVDDSQLPKDRFSAERLKGVDSTLKIQPAKLEDSAVYLCASSFYSGGYTFGSGTRLTVV.

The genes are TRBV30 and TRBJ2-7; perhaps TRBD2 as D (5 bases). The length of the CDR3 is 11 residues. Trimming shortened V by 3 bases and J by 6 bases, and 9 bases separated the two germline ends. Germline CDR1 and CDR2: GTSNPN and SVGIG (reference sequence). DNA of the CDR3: TGTGCCTGGAGCGAAGCGGTCGAGCAGTACTTC. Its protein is CAWSEAVEQYF.

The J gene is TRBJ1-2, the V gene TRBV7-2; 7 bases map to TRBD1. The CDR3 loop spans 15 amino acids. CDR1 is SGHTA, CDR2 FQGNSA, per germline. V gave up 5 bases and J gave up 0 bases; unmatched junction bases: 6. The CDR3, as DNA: TGTGCCAGCAGCGTTGGGACAGAAGCTAACTATGGCTACACCTTC. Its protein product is CASSVGTEANYGYTF.

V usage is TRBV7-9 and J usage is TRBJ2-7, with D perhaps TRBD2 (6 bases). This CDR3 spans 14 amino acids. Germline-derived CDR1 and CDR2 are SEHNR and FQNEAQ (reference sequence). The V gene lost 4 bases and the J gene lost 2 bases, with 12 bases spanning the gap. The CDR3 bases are TGTGCCAGCAGCTCCGGGACTTTTACCTACGAGCAGTACTTC. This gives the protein CASSSGTFTYEQYF.

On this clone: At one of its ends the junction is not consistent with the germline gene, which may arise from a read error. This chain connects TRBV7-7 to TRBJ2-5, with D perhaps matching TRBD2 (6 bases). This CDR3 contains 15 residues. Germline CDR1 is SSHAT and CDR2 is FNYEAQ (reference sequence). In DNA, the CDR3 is TGTGCTAGCAGCTTAGGCGGGGCCCGCCAAGAGACCCAGTACTTC. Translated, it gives CASSLGGARQETQYF.

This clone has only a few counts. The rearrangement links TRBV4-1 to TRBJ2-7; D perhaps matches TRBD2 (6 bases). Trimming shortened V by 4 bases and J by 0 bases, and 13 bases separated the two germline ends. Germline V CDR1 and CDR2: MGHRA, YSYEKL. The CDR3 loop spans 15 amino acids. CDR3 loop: CASSPTGTASYEQYF. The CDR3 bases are TGCGCCAGCAGCCCCACCGGGACTGCCTCCTACGAGCAGTACTTC.

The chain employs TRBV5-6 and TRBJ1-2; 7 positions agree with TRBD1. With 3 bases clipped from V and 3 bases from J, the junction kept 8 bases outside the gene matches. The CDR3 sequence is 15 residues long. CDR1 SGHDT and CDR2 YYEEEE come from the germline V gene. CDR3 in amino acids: CASSSITGVYYGYTF. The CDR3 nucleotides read TGTGCCAGCAGCTCGATAACAGGGGTATACTATGGCTACACCTTC.

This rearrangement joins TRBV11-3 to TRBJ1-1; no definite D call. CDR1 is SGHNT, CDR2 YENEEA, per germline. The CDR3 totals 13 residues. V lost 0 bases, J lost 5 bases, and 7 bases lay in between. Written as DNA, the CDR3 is TGTGCCAGCAGCTTAGAGGGGAGAACTGAAGCTTTCTTT. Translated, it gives CASSLEGRTEAFF.

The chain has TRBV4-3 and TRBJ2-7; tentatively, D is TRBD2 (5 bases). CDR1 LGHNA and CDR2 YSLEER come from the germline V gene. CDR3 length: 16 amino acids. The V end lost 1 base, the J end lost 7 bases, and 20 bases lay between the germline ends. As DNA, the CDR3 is TGCGCCAGCAGCCAAGTACGGCTTGGCCTAGCCGATGAGCAGTACTTC. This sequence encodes CASSQVRLGLADEQYF.

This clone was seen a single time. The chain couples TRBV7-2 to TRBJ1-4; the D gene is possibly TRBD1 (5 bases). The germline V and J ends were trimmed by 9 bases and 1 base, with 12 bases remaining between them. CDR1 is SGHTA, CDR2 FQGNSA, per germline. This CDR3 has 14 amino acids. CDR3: CASCREGTNEKLFF. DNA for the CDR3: TGTGCCAGTTGCAGGGAAGGAACTAATGAAAAACTGTTTTTT.

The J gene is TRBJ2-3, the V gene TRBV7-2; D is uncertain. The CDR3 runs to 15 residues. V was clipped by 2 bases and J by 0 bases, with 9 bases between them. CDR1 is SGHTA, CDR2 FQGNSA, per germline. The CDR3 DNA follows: TGTGCCAGCAGCTTATTGGGCAGGAGCACAGATACGCAGTATTTT. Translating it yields CASSLLGRSTDTQYF.

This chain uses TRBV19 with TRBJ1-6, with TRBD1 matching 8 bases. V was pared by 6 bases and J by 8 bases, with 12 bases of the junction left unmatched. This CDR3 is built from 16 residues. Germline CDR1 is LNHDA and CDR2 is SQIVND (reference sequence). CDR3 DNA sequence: TGTGCCAGTAGGATTACCCGGGACAGGTGGGATTCACCCCTCCACTTT. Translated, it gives CASRITRDRWDSPLHF.